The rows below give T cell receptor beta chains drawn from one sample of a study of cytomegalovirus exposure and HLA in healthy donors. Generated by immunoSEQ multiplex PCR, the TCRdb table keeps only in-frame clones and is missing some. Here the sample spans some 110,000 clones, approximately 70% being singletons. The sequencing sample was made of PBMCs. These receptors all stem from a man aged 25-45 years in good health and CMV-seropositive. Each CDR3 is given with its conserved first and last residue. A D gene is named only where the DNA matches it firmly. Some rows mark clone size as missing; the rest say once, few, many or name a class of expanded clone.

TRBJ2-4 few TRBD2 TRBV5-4 CASSSVGGTQNIQYF TGTGCCAGCAGCTCAGTGGGGGGGACGCAAAACATTCAGTACTTC
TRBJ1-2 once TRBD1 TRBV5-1 CASSHGGQVTYGYTF TGCGCCAGCAGCCACGGGGGACAGGTGACTTATGGCTACACCTTC
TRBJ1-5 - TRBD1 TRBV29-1 CSVARDREEPQHF TGCAGCGTCGCCAGGGACAGGGAGGAGCCCCAGCATTTT
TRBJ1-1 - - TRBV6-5 CASSYGVGGYTEAFF TGTGCCAGCAGTTACGGGGTTGGGGGCTACACTGAAGCTTTCTTT
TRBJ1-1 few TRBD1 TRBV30 CAWSVTGIAFF TGTGCCTGGAGTGTGACAGGGATAGCTTTCTTT
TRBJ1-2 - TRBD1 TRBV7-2 CASSLGTGINGYTF TGTGCCAGCAGCCTGGGGACAGGGATAAATGGCTACACCTTC
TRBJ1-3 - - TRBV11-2 CASSPRGIGNTIYF TGTGCCAGCAGCCCTCGAGGGATAGGAAACACCATATATTTT
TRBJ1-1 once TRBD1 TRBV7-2 CASSSDRDTEAFF TGTGCCAGCAGCTCCGACAGGGACACTGAAGCTTTCTTT
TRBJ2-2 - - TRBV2 CASLGLYPNTGELFF TGTGCCAGCTTGGGACTTTACCCGAACACCGGGGAGCTGTTTTTT
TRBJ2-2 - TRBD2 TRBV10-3 CAVGGANTGELFF TGTGCCGTCGGGGGGGCGAACACCGGGGAGCTGTTTTTT
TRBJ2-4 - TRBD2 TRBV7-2 CASSDGLGNIQYF TGTGCCAGCAGCGATGGACTAGGAAACATTCAGTACTTC
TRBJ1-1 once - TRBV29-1 CSVVVTGYTTEAFF TGCAGCGTCGTGGTAACAGGGTATACCACTGAAGCTTTCTTT
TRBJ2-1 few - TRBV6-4 CASSEIPSSYNEQFF TGTGCCAGCAGTGAGATACCTAGCTCCTACAATGAGCAGTTCTTC
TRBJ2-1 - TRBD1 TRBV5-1 CASSFRQGNEQFF TGCGCCAGCAGCTTCCGACAGGGCAATGAGCAGTTCTTC
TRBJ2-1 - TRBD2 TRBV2 CASSGNRVAGGNEQFF TGTGCCAGCAGTGGTAATCGGGTAGCGGGGGGCAATGAGCAGTTCTTC
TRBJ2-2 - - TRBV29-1 CSALGGRQGGELFF TGCAGCGCACTAGGAGGGCGGCAAGGCGGGGAGCTGTTTTTT